These 32 T cell receptor beta chains share one sample of origin, sequenced in a study of T cell responses to AZD1222 COVID-19 vaccine. This table comes from immunoSEQ multiplex PCR, and its TCRdb copy is limited to in-frame clones, with some not included. The sample records 110,000 to 150,000 clones, more than 85% being singletons. Here the sequenced sample was peripheral blood, taken after recovery from COVID-19. These receptors were collected from an adult who had recovered from COVID-19.

This clone has only one observation. The chain links TRBV9 to TRBJ1-3; TRBD1 might be the D (5 bases). Trimming shortened V by 0 bases and J by 0 bases, and 7 bases separated the two germline ends. The CDR3 loop spans 15 amino acids. Germline CDR1 is SGDLS and CDR2 is YYNGEE. The CDR3 reads CASSVEGYSGNTIYF. Written as DNA, the CDR3 is TGTGCCAGCAGCGTAGAGGGGTACTCTGGAAACACCATATATTTT.

CDR3 nucleotide sequence: TGTGCCAGCAGCTTATTCTACGAGCAGTACTTC. Residues: CASSLFYEQYF. V gene TRBV13 combines with J gene TRBJ2-7; D not certain. Germline-derived CDR1 and CDR2 are PRHDT and FYEKMQ (reference sequence). CDR3 size: 11 residues. V was trimmed by 2 bases and J by 3 bases, leaving 2 bases between them.

CDR3 nucleotides: TGTGCCAGCAGTCTAAGGGACAGGGGGCGCGGACAGCCCCAGCATTTT. Encoded protein: CASSLRDRGRGQPQHF. J is TRBJ1-5 and V is TRBV28; TRBD1 matches 12 bases. Losses at the gene ends were 5 bases for V and 7 bases for J; bases not matched to a gene: 9. Germline CDR1 and CDR2: MDHEN and SYDVKM. There are 16 residues in the CDR3.

This clone showed up just once. This sample includes further DNA sequences coding for the same CDR3. This chain uses TRBV6-1 with TRBJ2-7; D is unresolved. V gave up 2 bases and J gave up 3 bases, with 5 bases separating them. The CDR3 length is 12 residues. Looked up from germline, CDR1 is MNHNS and CDR2 is SASEGT. CDR3 coding DNA: TGTGCCAGCAGTGAACACAGCTACGAGCAGTACTTC. Its translation is CASSEHSYEQYF.

This sequence joins TRBV2 and TRBJ2-2; a possible D gene is TRBD2 (5 bases). V was trimmed by 0 bases and J by 5 bases, leaving 10 bases between them. Germline V gives CDR1 SNHLY, CDR2 FYNNEI. The CDR3 loop spans 15 amino acids. The CDR3 loop reads CASSEALRGTGELFF. DNA for the CDR3: TGTGCCAGCAGTGAAGCGCTTCGAGGGACCGGGGAGCTGTTTTTT. Combining the CDR3 with reference TRBV2 and TRBJ2-2 gives the whole variable domain EPEVTQTPSHQVTQMGQEVILRCVPISNHLYFYWYRQILGQKVEFLVSFYNNEISEKSEIFDDQFSVERPDGSNFTLKIRSTKLEDSAMYFCASSEALRGTGELFFGEGSRLTVL.

This clone was detected only once. This chain connects TRBV5-1 to TRBJ2-3, with 7 bases matching TRBD1. Unmatched junction bases numbered 2, after V lost 0 bases and J lost 4 bases. The CDR3 loop spans 14 amino acids. Germline CDR1 SGHRS, CDR2 YFSETQ. CDR3 loop: CASSLGQGPDTQYF. DNA for the CDR3: TGCGCCAGCAGCTTGGGACAGGGCCCAGATACGCAGTATTTT.

The gene calls are TRBV14 and TRBJ2-1; D not certain. Germline lookup yields CDR1 SGHDN and CDR2 FVKESK. The length of the CDR3 is 15 residues. V was trimmed by 4 bases and J by 0 bases, leaving 10 bases between them. DNA of the CDR3: TGTGCCAGCAGCCCGTGGACGAGCTCCTACAATGAGCAGTTCTTC. It translates to CASSPWTSSYNEQFF.

The chain joins TRBV27 to TRBJ2-7; 12 positions match TRBD1. Per germline, CDR1 MNHEY and CDR2 SMNVEV (reference sequence). Trimming cost V 5 bases and J 2 bases; bases outside gene matches: 4. This CDR3 comprises 15 residues. CDR3 sequence reads: CASSPGTGGPYEQYF. The CDR3 nucleotides read TGTGCCAGCAGTCCCGGGACAGGGGGCCCCTACGAGCAGTACTTC.

This clone is judged medium-sized. This chain joins TRBV6-4 and TRBJ2-2; D unclear. Germline assignment: CDR1 MRHNA and CDR2 SNTAGT. V was trimmed by 0 bases and J by 4 bases, leaving 3 bases between them. The CDR3 spans 13 residues. The CDR3 here is CASSDSSTGELFF. CDR3 bases: TGTGCCAGCAGTGACTCTAGCACCGGGGAGCTGTTTTTT.

The chain combines TRBV5-1 with TRBJ1-6; TRBD1 aligns across 7 bases. The CDR3 has 15 amino acids. V trimming: 1 base; J trimming: 10 bases; junction bases outside the gene matches: 8. Germline CDR1 and CDR2: SGHRS and YFSETQ. CDR3 DNA: TGCGCCAGCAGCTTGACCGGGACAGACAACTCACCCCTCCACTTT. Translating it yields CASSLTGTDNSPLHF.

In its sample, this clone was seen once. The rearrangement links TRBV11-2 to TRBJ1-3; the D is unclear. The CDR3 extends over 12 amino acids. V lost 5 bases and J lost 4, with 6 bases in between. CDR1 and CDR2 from the germline V gene are SGHAT and FQNNGV. CDR3 nucleotides: TGTGCCAGCAGCCGTGAGGGAAACACCATATATTTT. This encodes CASSREGNTIYF.

The chain uses TRBV5-5 and TRBJ2-7, with 7 bases lining up with TRBD2. Losses at the gene ends were 1 base for V and 6 bases for J; bases not matched to a gene: 16. Germline CDR1 and CDR2: SGHKS and YYEKEE (reference sequence). The CDR3 is 17 residues long. This CDR3 is CASSLRGEGAGGSEQYF. The CDR3 bases are TGTGCCAGCAGCTTGCGGGGGGAGGGAGCGGGTGGTTCCGAGCAGTACTTC.

The chain has TRBV19 and TRBJ2-2; perhaps TRBD1 as D (6 bases). Germline V gives CDR1 LNHDA, CDR2 SQIVND (reference sequence). CDR3 length equals 16 residues. V shed 5 bases and J shed 3 bases, with 16 bases lying between them. The CDR3 reads CASSPLGGVDTGELFF. Written as DNA, the CDR3 is TGTGCCAGTAGTCCGCTAGGGGGAGTGGACACCGGGGAGCTGTTTTTT.

The rearrangement links TRBV4-1 to TRBJ2-1; 8 bases line up with TRBD2. Germline CDR1 reads MGHRA; CDR2 reads YSYEKL. The CDR3 spans 17 residues. The V and J ends lost 1 base and 9 bases, in that order; junction bases with no gene match: 14. The CDR3, as DNA: TGCGCCAGCAGCCAAGCCCGACGGGAGGGCCCGAGATCTGAGCAGTTCTTC. Protein sequence: CASSQARREGPRSEQFF.

The chain is built from TRBV15 and TRBJ2-1; TRBD1 matches at 7 bases. Per the germline V gene, CDR1 is LNHNV and CDR2 is YYDKDF (reference sequence). Trimming cost V 1 base and J 4 bases; bases outside gene matches: 7. The CDR3 loop spans 16 amino acids. CDR3 bases: TGTGCCACCAGCAGAGGTAAACAGGGGAAGTACAATGAGCAGTTCTTC. This encodes CATSRGKQGKYNEQFF.

This chain uses TRBV3-1 (or the pseudogene TRBV3-2) with TRBJ1-3; no clear D gene. Germline values: CDR1 LGHDT, CDR2 YNNKEL (reference sequence). V was pared by 0 bases and J by 8 bases, with 5 bases between. CDR3 length: 12 amino acids. The CDR3 region has the DNA TGTGCCAGCAGCCAAGATCTACACACCATATATTTT. This gives the protein CASSQDLHTIYF.

A single count supports this clone. This chain uses TRBV5-1 with TRBJ2-1; maybe TRBD2 (5 bases). V dropped 4 bases and J dropped 4 bases, with 12 bases sitting between them. The germline V gene encodes CDR1 SGHRS and CDR2 YFSETQ. This CDR3 is built from 14 residues. CDR3 protein: CASSIGIAYNEQFF. CDR3 sequence (DNA): TGCGCCAGCAGCATCGGGATAGCATACAATGAGCAGTTCTTC.

The genes are TRBV3-1 (or the pseudogene TRBV3-2) and TRBJ1-1; D gene uncertain. This CDR3 has 14 amino acids. Germline-derived CDR1 and CDR2 are LGHDT and YNNKEL (reference sequence). V lost 2 bases to trimming and J lost 5 bases, with 12 bases between them. The CDR3 is CASSQRGVQTEAFF. Written as DNA, the CDR3 is TGTGCCAGCAGCCAACGGGGAGTGCAAACTGAAGCTTTCTTT.

The V call is TRBV12-3 or TRBV12-4, the J call TRBJ1-6, with D tentatively TRBD1 (5 bases). This CDR3 comprises 13 residues. V lost 6 bases and J 8 bases, leaving 11 bases between the germline ends. In DNA, the CDR3 is TGTGCCAGCAGGAATCTCAGGGATTCACCCCTCCACTTT. Its translation is CASRNLRDSPLHF.

This sequence joins TRBV19 and TRBJ1-1; D gene unclear. Germline CDR1 LNHDA, CDR2 SQIVND (reference sequence). Trimming removed 5 bases at V and 0 bases at J, with 7 bases between. The CDR3 has 13 residues. CDR3 nucleotide sequence: TGTGCCAGTAGTCACCACATGAACACTGAAGCTTTCTTT. This sequence encodes CASSHHMNTEAFF.

DNA of the CDR3: TGTGCCAGTAGTATAGTCAGGTACAATGAGCAGTTCTTC. Amino acid sequence: CASSIVRYNEQFF. The chain links TRBV19 to TRBJ2-1; D not certain. V was clipped by 1 base and J by 4 bases, with 5 bases between them. The CDR3 has 13 residues. Per the germline V gene, CDR1 is LNHDA and CDR2 is SQIVND (reference sequence).

In this sample, this clone turned up once. The rearrangement links TRBV4-1 to TRBJ2-3; maybe TRBD2 (6 bases). Trimming took off 2 bases at V and 2 bases at J, with 11 bases between the two ends. The germline V gene has CDR1 MGHRA and CDR2 YSYEKL. The CDR3 loop spans 15 amino acids. The CDR3 loop is CASSQIGSHTDTQYF. The CDR3 DNA reads TGCGCCAGCAGCCAAATCGGGAGTCACACAGATACGCAGTATTTT.

V usage is TRBV5-4 and J usage is TRBJ2-1; 8 nucleotides match TRBD1. The CDR3 consists of 16 residues. The ends lost 0 bases at V and 2 bases at J; junction bases unmatched: 4. CDR1 is SGHNT, CDR2 YYREEE, per germline (reference sequence). The CDR3 reads CASSLGATGAYNEQFF. The CDR3 region has the DNA TGTGCCAGCAGCTTGGGAGCGACAGGGGCCTACAATGAGCAGTTCTTC.

This clone was detected once. J is TRBJ1-2 and V is TRBV27; 8 bases are a match to TRBD1. Germline V CDR1 and CDR2: MNHEY, SMNVEV (reference sequence). The junction had 6 bases not matched to a gene; V was cut back by 4 bases and J by 8 bases. This CDR3 comprises 13 residues. The CDR3 DNA is TGTGCCAGCAGTTCGGACAGGGTGAGAGGCTACACCTTC. This gives the protein CASSSDRVRGYTF.

The V call is TRBV7-2, the J call TRBJ2-7; D is undetermined. Trimming removed 5 bases at V and 0 bases at J, with 17 bases between. CDR1 and CDR2 from the germline V gene are SGHTA and FQGNSA. This CDR3 is 16 amino acids long. CDR3: CASSLPPGAFSYEQYF. In DNA form, the CDR3 reads TGTGCCAGCAGCCTGCCCCCGGGTGCCTTCTCCTACGAGCAGTACTTC.

This clone has only one observation. The chain couples TRBV29-1 to TRBJ2-2; TRBD1 is a possible D gene (5 bases). V was trimmed by 5 bases and J by 1 base, leaving 8 bases between them. Germline assignment: CDR1 SQVTM and CDR2 ANQGSEA. The CDR3 has 13 residues. The CDR3 loop reads CSVNQGNTGELFF. The DNA for the CDR3 is TGCAGCGTTAACCAGGGGAACACCGGGGAGCTGTTTTTT.

V gene TRBV5-4 combines with J gene TRBJ2-7; D unclear. The germline V and J ends were trimmed by 3 bases and 7 bases, with 23 bases remaining between them. This CDR3 spans 16 amino acids. The germline V gene encodes CDR1 SGHNT and CDR2 YYREEE (reference sequence). In DNA form, the CDR3 reads TGTGCCAGCAGCTCCCGGAACCCCGGCTTGCGGTTAGAGCAGTACTTC. This encodes CASSSRNPGLRLEQYF.

The chain is built from TRBV6-5 and TRBJ1-1; the D is unclear. Germline loops: CDR1 MNHEY, CDR2 SVGAGI. The CDR3 sequence is 13 residues long. Between the trimmed V and J ends, which lost 5 bases and 7 bases, there was a span of 14 bases. In nucleotides, the CDR3 is TGTGCCAGCAGTCGAAGGGAGGGCGTTGAAGCTTTCTTT. Amino acids: CASSRREGVEAFF.

Here the CDR3 reads CASSPDRPREWEGYEQYF. In DNA form, the CDR3 reads TGTGCCAGCTCACCTGACCGGCCCCGGGAGTGGGAGGGATACGAGCAGTACTTC. The chain recombines TRBV18 with TRBJ2-7; 7 bases agree with TRBD2. After removal of 3 bases from V and 4 bases from J, the junction contained 18 bases not matched to a gene. Germline-derived CDR1 and CDR2 are KGHSH and LQKENI. This CDR3 comprises 18 residues. The full variable domain, with the rest looked up from reference TRBV18 and TRBJ2-7, is NAGVMQNPRHLVRRRGQEARLRCSPMKGHSHVYWYRQLPEEGLKFMVYLQKENIIDESGMPKERFSAEFPKEGPSILRIQQVVRGDSAAYFCASSPDRPREWEGYEQYFGPGTRLTVT.

The V call is TRBV2, the J call TRBJ1-2; 8 bases are a match to TRBD1. This CDR3 spans 14 amino acids. Germline V gives CDR1 SNHLY, CDR2 FYNNEI. With V trimmed by 6 bases and J by 4 bases, 7 bases remained unmatched. The CDR3 region is CASSLGQGIYGYTF. CDR3 DNA: TGTGCCAGCAGCTTAGGACAGGGCATCTATGGCTACACCTTC.

This chain joins TRBV27 and TRBJ1-6; no clear D. The CDR3 length is 12 residues. With 5 bases removed from V and 5 bases from J, the gap between germline ends came to 4 bases. Germline V CDR1 and CDR2: MNHEY, SMNVEV (reference sequence). The CDR3 DNA reads TGTGCCAGCAGTCAGAATAATTCACCCCTCCACTTT. It yields the protein CASSQNNSPLHF.

V is TRBV7-6 and J is TRBJ2-2, with 12 nucleotides matching TRBD2. The CDR3 is 18 residues long. Trimming at V came to 5 bases and at J to 0 bases, leaving 7 bases not matched to a gene. Germline values: CDR1 SGHVS, CDR2 FNYEAQ. The chain's CDR3 is CASSPPWTSGTNTGELFF. In nucleotides, the CDR3 is TGTGCCAGCAGCCCCCCCTGGACTAGCGGGACGAACACCGGGGAGCTGTTTTTT.